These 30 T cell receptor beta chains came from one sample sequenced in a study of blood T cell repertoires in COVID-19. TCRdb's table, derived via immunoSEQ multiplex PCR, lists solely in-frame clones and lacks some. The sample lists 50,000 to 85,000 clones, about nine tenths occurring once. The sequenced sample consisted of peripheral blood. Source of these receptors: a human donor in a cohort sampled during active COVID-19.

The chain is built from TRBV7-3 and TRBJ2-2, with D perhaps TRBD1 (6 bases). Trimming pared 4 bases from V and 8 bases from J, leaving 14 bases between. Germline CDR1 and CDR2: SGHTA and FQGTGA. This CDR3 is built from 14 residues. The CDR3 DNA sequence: TGTGCCAGCAGCTCCGAGTCCAGGGGAGGGGAGCTGTTTTTT. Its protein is CASSSESRGGELFF. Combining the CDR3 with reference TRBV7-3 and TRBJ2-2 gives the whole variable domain GAGVSQTPSNKVTEKGKYVELRCDPISGHTALYWYRQSLGQGPEFLIYFQGTGAADDSGLPNDRFFAVRPEGSVSTLKIQRTERGDSAVYLCASSSESRGGELFFGEGSRLTVL.

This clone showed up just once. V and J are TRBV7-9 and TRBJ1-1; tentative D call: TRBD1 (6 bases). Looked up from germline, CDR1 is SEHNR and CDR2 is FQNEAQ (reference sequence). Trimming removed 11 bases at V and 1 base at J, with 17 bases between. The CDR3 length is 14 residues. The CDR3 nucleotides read TGTGCCGGGGGGGTCCTACAGGGGAACACTGAAGCTTTCTTT. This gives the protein CAGGVLQGNTEAFF.

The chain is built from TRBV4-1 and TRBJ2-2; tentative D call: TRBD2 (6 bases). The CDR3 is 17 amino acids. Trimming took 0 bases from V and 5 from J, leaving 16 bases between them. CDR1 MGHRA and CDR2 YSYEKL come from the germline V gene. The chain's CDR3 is CASSQDGARGGTGELFF. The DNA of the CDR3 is TGCGCCAGCAGCCAAGATGGTGCGCGGGGTGGAACCGGGGAGCTGTTTTTT.

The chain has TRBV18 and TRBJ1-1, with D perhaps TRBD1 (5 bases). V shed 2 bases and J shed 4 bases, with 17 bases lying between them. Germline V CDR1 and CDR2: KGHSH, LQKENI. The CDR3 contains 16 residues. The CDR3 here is CASSPRDVKGGTEAFF. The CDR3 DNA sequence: TGTGCCAGCTCACCAAGGGACGTTAAGGGAGGCACTGAAGCTTTCTTT.

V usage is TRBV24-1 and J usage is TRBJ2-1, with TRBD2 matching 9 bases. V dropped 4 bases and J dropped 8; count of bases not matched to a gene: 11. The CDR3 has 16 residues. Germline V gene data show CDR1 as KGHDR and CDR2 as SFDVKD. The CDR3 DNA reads TGTGCCACCAGTGACCCCGCGGGAGGGTATAGGGATGAGCAGTTCTTC. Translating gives CATSDPAGGYRDEQFF.

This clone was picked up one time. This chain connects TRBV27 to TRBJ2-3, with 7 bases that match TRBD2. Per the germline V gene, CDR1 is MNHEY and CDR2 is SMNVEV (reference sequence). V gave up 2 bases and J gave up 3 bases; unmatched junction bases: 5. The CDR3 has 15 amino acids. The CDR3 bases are TGTGCCAGCAGTTTAGCGGGAGACTGGACAGATACGCAGTATTTT. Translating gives CASSLAGDWTDTQYF.

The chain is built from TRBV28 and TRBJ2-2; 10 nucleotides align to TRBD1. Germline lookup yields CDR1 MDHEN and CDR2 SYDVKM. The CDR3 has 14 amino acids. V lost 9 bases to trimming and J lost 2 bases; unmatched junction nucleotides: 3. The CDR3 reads CASTTGGNTGELFF. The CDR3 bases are TGTGCCAGTACGACAGGGGGCAACACCGGGGAGCTGTTTTTT.

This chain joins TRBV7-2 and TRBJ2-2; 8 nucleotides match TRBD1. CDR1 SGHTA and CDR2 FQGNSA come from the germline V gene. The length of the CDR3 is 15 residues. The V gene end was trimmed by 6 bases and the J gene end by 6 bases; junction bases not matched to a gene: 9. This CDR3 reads CASRGTGQAPGELFF. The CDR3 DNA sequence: TGTGCCAGCAGGGGGACGGGACAGGCCCCCGGGGAGCTGTTTTTT.

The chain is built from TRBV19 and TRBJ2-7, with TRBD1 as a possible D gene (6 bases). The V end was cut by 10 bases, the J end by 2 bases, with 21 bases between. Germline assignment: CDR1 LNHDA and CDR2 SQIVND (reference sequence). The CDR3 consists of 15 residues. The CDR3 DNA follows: TGTGCCACCTCGGAGTTAGGGACACAAACCTACGAGCAGTACTTC. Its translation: CATSELGTQTYEQYF.

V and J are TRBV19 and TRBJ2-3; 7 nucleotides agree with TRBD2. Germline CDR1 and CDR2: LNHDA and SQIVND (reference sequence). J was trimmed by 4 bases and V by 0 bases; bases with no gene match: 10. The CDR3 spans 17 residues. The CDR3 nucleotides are TGTGCCAGTAGTATAGAGGGCGCGGCTAGCGGTGCAGATACGCAGTATTTT. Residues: CASSIEGAASGADTQYF.

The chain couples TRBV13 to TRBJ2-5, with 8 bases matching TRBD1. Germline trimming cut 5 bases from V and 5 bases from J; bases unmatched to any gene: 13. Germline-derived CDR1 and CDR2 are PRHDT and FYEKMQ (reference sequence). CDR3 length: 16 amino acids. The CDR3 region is CASSTRDRRAGETQYF. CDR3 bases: TGTGCCAGCAGCACAAGGGACAGGAGGGCGGGGGAGACCCAGTACTTC.

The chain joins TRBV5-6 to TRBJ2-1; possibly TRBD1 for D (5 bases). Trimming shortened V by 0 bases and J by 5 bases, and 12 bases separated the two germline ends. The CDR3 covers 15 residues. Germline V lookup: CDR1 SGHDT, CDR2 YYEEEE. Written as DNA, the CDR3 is TGTGCCAGCAGCTTGGTAGGGGCCCAGGACAATGAGCAGTTCTTC. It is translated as CASSLVGAQDNEQFF.

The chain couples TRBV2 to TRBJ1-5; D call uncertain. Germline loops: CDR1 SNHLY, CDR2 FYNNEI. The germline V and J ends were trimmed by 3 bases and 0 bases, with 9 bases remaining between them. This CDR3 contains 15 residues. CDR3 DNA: TGTGCCAGCAGTGACTCAGTCAATAGCAATCAGCCCCAGCATTTT. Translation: CASSDSVNSNQPQHF. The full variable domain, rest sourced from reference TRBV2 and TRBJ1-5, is EPEVTQTPSHQVTQMGQEVILRCVPISNHLYFYWYRQILGQKVEFLVSFYNNEISEKSEIFDDQFSVERPDGSNFTLKIRSTKLEDSAMYFCASSDSVNSNQPQHFGDGTRLSIL.

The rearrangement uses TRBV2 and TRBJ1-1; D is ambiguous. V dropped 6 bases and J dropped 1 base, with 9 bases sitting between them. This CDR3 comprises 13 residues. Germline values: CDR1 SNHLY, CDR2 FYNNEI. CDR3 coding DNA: TGTGCCAGCAGCGAAACAGCGAACACTGAAGCTTTCTTT. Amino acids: CASSETANTEAFF.

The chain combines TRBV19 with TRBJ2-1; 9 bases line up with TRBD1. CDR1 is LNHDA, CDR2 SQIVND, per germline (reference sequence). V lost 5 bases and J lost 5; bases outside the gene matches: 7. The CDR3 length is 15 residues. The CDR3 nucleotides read TGTGCCAGTAGTGATGGACAGGGGTACAACAATGAGCAGTTCTTC. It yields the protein CASSDGQGYNNEQFF.

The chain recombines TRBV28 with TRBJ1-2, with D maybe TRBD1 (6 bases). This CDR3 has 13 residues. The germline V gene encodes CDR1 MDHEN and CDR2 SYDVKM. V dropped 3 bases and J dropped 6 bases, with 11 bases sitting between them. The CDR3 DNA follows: TGTGCCAGCAGTTTTCCCAGGGGTCATGGCTACACCTTC. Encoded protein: CASSFPRGHGYTF.

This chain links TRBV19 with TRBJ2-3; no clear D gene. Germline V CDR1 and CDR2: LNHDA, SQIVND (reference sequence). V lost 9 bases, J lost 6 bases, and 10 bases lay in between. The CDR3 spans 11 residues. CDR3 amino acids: CASGVQDTQYF. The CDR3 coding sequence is TGTGCCAGCGGAGTTCAGGATACGCAGTATTTT.

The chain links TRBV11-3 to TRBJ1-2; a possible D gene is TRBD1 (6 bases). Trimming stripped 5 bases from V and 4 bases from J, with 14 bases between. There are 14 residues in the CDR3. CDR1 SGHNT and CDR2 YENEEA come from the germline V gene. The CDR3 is CASSQGGVVYGYTF. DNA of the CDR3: TGTGCCAGCAGCCAAGGGGGGGTGGTCTATGGCTACACCTTC.

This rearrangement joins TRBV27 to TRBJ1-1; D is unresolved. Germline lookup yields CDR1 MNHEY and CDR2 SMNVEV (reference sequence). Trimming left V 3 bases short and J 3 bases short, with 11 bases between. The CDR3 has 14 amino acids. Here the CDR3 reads CASSFGRTDTEAFF. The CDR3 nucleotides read TGTGCCAGCAGTTTCGGGAGAACCGACACTGAAGCTTTCTTT.

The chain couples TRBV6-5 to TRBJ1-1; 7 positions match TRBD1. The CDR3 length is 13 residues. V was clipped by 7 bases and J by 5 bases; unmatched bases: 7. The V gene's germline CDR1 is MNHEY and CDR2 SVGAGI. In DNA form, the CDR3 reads TGTGCCAGCACCGAACAGGGGCGGACTGAAGCTTTCTTT. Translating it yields CASTEQGRTEAFF.

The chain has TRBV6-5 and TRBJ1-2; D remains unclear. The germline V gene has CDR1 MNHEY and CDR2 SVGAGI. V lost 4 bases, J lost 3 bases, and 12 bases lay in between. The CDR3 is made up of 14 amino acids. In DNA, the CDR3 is TGTGCCAGCAGTTTCCCTGAGGGTTACTATGGCTACACCTTC. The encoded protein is CASSFPEGYYGYTF.

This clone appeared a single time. The CDR3 loop is CASSRGGGTEAFF. Written as DNA, the CDR3 is TGTGCCAGCAGCAGGGGAGGGGGCACTGAAGCTTTCTTT. J is TRBJ1-1 and V is TRBV27, with a weak D call TRBD1 (6 bases). The V and J ends lost 6 bases and 4 bases respectively, with 12 bases between them. CDR3 size: 13 residues. The V gene's germline CDR1 is MNHEY and CDR2 SMNVEV (reference sequence).

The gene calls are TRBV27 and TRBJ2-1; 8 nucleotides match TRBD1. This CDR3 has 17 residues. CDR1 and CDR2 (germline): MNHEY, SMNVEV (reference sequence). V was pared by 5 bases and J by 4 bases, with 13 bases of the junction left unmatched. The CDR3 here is CASSETPPGQVYNEQFF. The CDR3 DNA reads TGTGCCAGCAGTGAGACCCCTCCGGGACAGGTATACAATGAGCAGTTCTTC.

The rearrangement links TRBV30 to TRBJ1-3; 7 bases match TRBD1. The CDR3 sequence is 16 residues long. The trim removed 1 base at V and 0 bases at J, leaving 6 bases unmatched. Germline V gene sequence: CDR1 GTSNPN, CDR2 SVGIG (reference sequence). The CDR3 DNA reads TGTGCCTGGAGTGGGGGACAGTTGAACTCTGGAAACACCATATATTTT. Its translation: CAWSGGQLNSGNTIYF.

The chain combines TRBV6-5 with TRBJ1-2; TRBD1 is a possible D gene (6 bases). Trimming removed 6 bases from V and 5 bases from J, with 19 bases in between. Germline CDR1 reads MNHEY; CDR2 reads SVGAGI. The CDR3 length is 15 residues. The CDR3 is CASRARGPGVYGYTF. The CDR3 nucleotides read TGTGCCAGCAGAGCCAGGGGACCAGGGGTTTATGGCTACACCTTC.

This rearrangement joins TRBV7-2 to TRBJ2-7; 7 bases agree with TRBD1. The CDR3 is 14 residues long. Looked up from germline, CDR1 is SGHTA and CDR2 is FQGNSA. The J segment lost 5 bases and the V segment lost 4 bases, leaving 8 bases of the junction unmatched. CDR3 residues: CASSYRQGFDEQYF. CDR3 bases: TGTGCCAGCAGCTATCGACAGGGTTTCGACGAGCAGTACTTC.

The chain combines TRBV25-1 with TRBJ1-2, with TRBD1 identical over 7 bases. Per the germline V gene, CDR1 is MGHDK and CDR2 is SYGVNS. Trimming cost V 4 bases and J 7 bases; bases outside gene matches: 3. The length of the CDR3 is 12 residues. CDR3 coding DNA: TGTGCCAGCAGTGCAGACAGGGCTGGCTACACCTTC. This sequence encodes CASSADRAGYTF.

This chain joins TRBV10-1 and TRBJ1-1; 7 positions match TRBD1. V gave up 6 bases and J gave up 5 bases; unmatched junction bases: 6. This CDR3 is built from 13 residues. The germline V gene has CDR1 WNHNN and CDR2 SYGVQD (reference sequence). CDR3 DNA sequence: TGCGCCAGCAGCGGGGACAGAAAGACTGAAGCTTTCTTT. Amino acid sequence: CASSGDRKTEAFF.

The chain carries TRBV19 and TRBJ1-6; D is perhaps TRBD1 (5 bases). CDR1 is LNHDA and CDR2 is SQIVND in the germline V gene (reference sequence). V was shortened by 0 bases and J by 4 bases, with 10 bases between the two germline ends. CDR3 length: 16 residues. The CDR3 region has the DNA TGTGCCAGTAGTATAGATGGGGGGGGGTATAATTCACCCCTCCACTTT. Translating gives CASSIDGGGYNSPLHF.

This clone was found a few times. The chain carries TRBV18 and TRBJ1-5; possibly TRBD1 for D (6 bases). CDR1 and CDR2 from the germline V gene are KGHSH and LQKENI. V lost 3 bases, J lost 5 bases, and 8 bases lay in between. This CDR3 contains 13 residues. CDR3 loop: CASSPGADQPQHF. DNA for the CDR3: TGTGCCAGCTCACCGGGGGCGGATCAGCCCCAGCATTTT.